This passage covers 7 T cell receptor beta chains from one sample sequenced in a study of Graves' ophthalmopathy and Graves' hyperthyroidism. Transcripts of RNA were the source for amplifying TCR beta CDR3 regions. First-round RT-PCR relied on HTBI primers, and a second-round multiplex PCR came next. MiXCR, applied by TCRdb to the multiplex PCR reads, yields one record per CDR3 protein. This sample carries more than 300,000 distinct CDR3 sequences, about 16% of them seen once, and the ten largest clones take roughly 7%. Sequenced: peripheral blood. The receptor set was obtained from a woman younger than 35 with stable Graves' hyperthyroidism.

This clonotype was counted many times. V is TRBV10-3 and J is TRBJ1-1; the D is unclear. CDR3 length equals 16 residues. Looked up from germline, CDR1 is ENHRY and CDR2 is SYGVKD. Trimming left V 0 bases short and J 10 bases short, with 21 bases between. For the CDR3, the DNA is TGTGCCATCAGTGAGTCGAATCCCGGGAACAGACGCGGAGCTTTCTTT. Protein: CAISESNPGNRRGAFF.

This chain connects TRBV29-1 to TRBJ1-1, with D uncertain. Trimming left V 1 base short and J 1 base short, with 13 bases between. The CDR3 is 15 amino acids. Germline V lookup: CDR1 SQVTM, CDR2 ANQGSEA. The CDR3 sequence: CSVEGSRIRNTEAFF. The CDR3 nucleotides are TGCAGCGTTGAAGGGAGCCGGATAAGGAACACTGAAGCTTTCTTT.

This clonotype was picked up a small number of times. The CDR3 DNA reads as TGCGCCAGCCGACAGTATAATTCACCCCTCCACTTT. Its protein product is CASRQYNSPLHF. The V gene is TRBV4-1, the J gene TRBJ1-6; a weak D match, TRBD1 (5 bases). The CDR3 consists of 12 residues. Germline V lookup: CDR1 MGHRA, CDR2 YSYEKL. V was pared by 8 bases and J by 4 bases, with 6 bases between.

This clonotype was recorded many times. CDR3 nucleotides: TGTGCCAGCAGCTTAGGGACAGGGACTGATGGCTACACCTTC. Protein: CASSLGTGTDGYTF. V and J are TRBV7-9 and TRBJ1-2; 8 nucleotides align to TRBD1. V trimming: 1 base; J trimming: 6 bases; junction bases outside the gene matches: 4. The CDR3 spans 14 residues. Germline-derived CDR1 and CDR2 are SEHNR and FQNEAQ (reference sequence).

This clonotype has a handful of counts. The chain has TRBV7-2 and TRBJ1-6, with a tentative D call TRBD1 (5 bases). This CDR3 spans 16 amino acids. V was trimmed by 2 bases and J by 12 bases, leaving 20 bases between them. The germline V gene has CDR1 SGHTA and CDR2 FQGNSA. In DNA form, the CDR3 reads TGTGCCAGCAGCTTAAGGTGGGGCCCGGGGCCGGGACCCCTCCACTTT. Protein sequence: CASSLRWGPGPGPLHF.

This clonotype was recorded at least ten times. The gene calls are TRBV12-3 or TRBV12-4 and TRBJ1-5; unclear D gene. The CDR3 is made up of 13 amino acids. V lost 5 bases and J 6 bases, leaving 11 bases between the germline ends. The CDR3 DNA reads TGTGCCAGCAGTCCAAAAGGGAGTCAGCCCCAGCATTTT. Residues: CASSPKGSQPQHF.

This clonotype has just a few counts. This chain links TRBV5-1 with TRBJ2-7, with TRBD1 identical over 7 bases. From germline, CDR1 is SGHRS and CDR2 YFSETQ. The junction had 7 bases not matched to a gene; V was cut back by 4 bases and J by 0 bases. This CDR3 comprises 15 residues. The DNA for the CDR3 is TGCGCCAGCAGCCCACGAGGGGACAGCTCCTACGAGCAGTACTTC. Its translation: CASSPRGDSSYEQYF.